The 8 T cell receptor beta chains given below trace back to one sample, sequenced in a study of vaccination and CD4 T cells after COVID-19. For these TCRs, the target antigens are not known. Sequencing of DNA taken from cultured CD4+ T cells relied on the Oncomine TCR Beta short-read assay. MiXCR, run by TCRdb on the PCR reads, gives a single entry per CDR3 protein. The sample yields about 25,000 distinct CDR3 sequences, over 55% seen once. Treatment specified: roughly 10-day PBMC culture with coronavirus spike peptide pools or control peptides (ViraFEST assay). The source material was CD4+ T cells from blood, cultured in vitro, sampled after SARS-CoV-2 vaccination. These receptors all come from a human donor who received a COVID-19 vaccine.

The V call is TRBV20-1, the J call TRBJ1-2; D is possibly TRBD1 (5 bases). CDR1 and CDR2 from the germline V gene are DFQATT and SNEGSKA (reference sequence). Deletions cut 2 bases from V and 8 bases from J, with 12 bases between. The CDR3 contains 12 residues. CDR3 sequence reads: CSARRRVEGYTF. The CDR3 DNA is TGCAGTGCTAGACGCAGGGTCGAGGGCTACACCTTC.

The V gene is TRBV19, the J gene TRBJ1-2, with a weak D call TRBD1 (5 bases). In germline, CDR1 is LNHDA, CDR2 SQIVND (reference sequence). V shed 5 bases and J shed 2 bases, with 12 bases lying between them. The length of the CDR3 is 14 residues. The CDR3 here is CASSPRDQNYGYTF. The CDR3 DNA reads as TGTGCCAGTAGTCCCCGGGACCAAAACTATGGCTACACCTTC.

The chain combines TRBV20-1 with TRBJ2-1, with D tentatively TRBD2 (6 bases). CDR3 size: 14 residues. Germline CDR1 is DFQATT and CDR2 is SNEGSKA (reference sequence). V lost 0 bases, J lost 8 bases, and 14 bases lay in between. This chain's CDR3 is CSAREGGIYDEQFF. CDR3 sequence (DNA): TGCAGTGCTAGAGAGGGGGGTATTTACGATGAGCAGTTCTTC.

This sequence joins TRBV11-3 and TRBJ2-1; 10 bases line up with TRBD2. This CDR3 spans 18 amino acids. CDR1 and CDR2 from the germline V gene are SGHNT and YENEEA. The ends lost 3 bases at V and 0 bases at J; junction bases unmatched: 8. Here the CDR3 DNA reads TGTGCCAGCAGCTTTATAGCGGGGGGAGACCACTCCTACAATGAGCAGTTCTTC. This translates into CASSFIAGGDHSYNEQFF. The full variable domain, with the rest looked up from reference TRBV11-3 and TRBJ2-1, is EAGVVQSPRYKIIEKKQPVAFWCNPISGHNTLYWYLQNLGQGPELLIRYENEEAVDDSQLPKDRFSAERLKGVDSTLKIQPAELGDSAVYLCASSFIAGGDHSYNEQFFGPGTRLTVL.

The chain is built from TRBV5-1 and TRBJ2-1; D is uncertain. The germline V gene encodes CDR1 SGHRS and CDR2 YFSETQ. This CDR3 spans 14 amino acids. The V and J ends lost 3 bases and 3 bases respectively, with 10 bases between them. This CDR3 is CASSSDGYYNEQFF. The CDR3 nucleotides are TGCGCCAGCAGCTCTGACGGATACTACAATGAGCAGTTCTTC.

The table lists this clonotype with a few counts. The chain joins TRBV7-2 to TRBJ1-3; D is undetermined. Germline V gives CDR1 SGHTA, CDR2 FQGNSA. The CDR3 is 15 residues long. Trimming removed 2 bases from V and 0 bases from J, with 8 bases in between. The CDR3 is CASSLRATSGNTIYF. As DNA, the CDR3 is TGTGCCAGCAGCTTAAGGGCGACCTCTGGAAACACCATATATTTT. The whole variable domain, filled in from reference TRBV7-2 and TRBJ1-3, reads GAGVSQSPSNKVTEKGKDVELRCDPISGHTALYWYRQSLGQGLEFLIYFQGNSAPDKSGLPSDRFSAERTGGSVSTLTIQRTQQEDSAVYLCASSLRATSGNTIYFGEGSWLTVV.

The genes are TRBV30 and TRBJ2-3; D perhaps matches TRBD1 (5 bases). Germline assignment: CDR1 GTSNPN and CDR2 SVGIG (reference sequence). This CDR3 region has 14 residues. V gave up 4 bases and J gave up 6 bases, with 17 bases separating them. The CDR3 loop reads CAWNRQGWVDTQYF. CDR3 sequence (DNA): TGTGCCTGGAACCGGCAGGGATGGGTGGATACGCAGTATTTT.

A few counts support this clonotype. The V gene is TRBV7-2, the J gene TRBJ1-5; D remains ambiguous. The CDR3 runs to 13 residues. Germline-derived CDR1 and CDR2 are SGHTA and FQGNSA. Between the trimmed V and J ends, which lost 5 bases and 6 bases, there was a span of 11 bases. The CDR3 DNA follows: TGTGCCAGCAGCACTCGGGAGGGTCAGCCCCAGCATTTT. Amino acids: CASSTREGQPQHF.